The 3 T cell receptor beta chains in this list originate from one sample, sequenced in a study of CD4+ T cells in melanoma. The method was immunoSEQ multiplex PCR; TCRdb's version includes in-frame clones alone and lacks a portion of them. In the table there are tens of thousands of clones, about 72% of which are singletons. The sample taken for sequencing was tumor tissue. The source of these receptors is a human donor with melanoma.

The rearrangement links TRBV7-2 to TRBJ2-7; D uncertain. This CDR3 spans 13 amino acids. Germline CDR1 is SGHTA and CDR2 is FQGNSA. V shed 1 base and J shed 2 bases, with 6 bases lying between them. The CDR3 DNA is TGTGCCAGCAGCTTAGAAGTAACCTACGAGCAGTACTTC. It yields the protein CASSLEVTYEQYF.

CDR3 nucleotides: TGTGCCAGCTCACCACCGAAGGGAAGGAACACTGAAGCTTTCTTT. Amino acids: CASSPPKGRNTEAFF. This chain connects TRBV18 to TRBJ1-1; no reliable D call. Between the trimmed V and J ends, which lost 0 bases and 1 base, there was a span of 9 bases. This CDR3 has 15 residues. Per germline, CDR1 KGHSH and CDR2 LQKENI.

V usage is TRBV4-2 and J usage is TRBJ1-3; D ambiguous. Germline assignment: CDR1 LGHNA and CDR2 YNFKEQ. V lost 0 bases, J lost 5 bases, and 17 bases lay in between. This CDR3 contains 17 residues. CDR3 coding DNA: TGTGCCAGCAGCCAAGATCGGGCGGGTGGAGGGAGAAACACCATATATTTT. Amino acid sequence: CASSQDRAGGGRNTIYF.